This T cell receptor beta chain comes out of a study of T-cell memory formation after mild COVID-19. Regarding the study as a whole: Cross-reactive memory appears to have joined, as suggested by some responding clones showing up in pre-infection memory.

V lost 7 bases and J lost 2, with 8 bases in between. The CDR3 loop spans 12 amino acids. The germline gives CDR1 ENHRY, CDR2 SYGVKD. This clonotype came up a few times. No antigen is known for it. TCRdb used MiXCR to reprocess the 5' RACE reads, holding one entry per CDR3 protein. Here the sample spans 300,000 to 400,000 distinct CDR3 sequences, more than 15% being singletons. The sequence came from a young man who had mild COVID-19 (a few samples of this study predate the infection). Cell type and time point are not known. The chain is built from TRBV10-3 and TRBJ2-5; no clear D gene. The sequenced sample was PBMCs or a T cell subset sorted from them (not recorded which). The CDR3 loop is CAIKREQETQYF. CDR3 DNA sequence: TGTGCCATCAAAAGGGAACAAGAGACCCAGTACTTC.